This is a list of T cell receptor beta chains from one sample in a study of shared T cell receptors in the human thymus. Repertoires were generated with immunoSEQ multiplex PCR, while TCRdb's copy carries only in-frame clones and drops some. The top ten hold roughly 0.013% of the sample, which has about 540,000 clones, around 82% seen once. This same sample was also taken into another study, of human thymus T cells.

Material: thymocytes. The receptors stem from a boy in the first two years of life with a congenital heart defect. Each CDR3 is given with its conserved first and last residue. A D gene is named only where the DNA matches it firmly. A clone size is listed for some rows: how often the clone was seen (once, few, many), or a class if it is expanded.

v_gene: TRBV12-5; j_gene: TRBJ1-1; d_gene: NA; abundance: NA; CDR3nt: TGTGCTAGTGGTTTGGTACAGGCAGTCACTGAAGCTTTCTTT; CDR3aa: CASGLVQAVTEAFF
v_gene: TRBV27; j_gene: TRBJ2-7; d_gene: TRBD1; abundance: NA; CDR3nt: TGTGCCAGCAGCCCGGACAGGACCTACGAGCAGTACTTC; CDR3aa: CASSPDRTYEQYF
v_gene: TRBV10-3; j_gene: TRBJ2-1; d_gene: TRBD1; abundance: NA; CDR3nt: TGTGCCATCAATCCTACCCCGGGACAGGGGCGCAATGAGCAGTTCTTC; CDR3aa: CAINPTPGQGRNEQFF
v_gene: TRBV6-1; j_gene: TRBJ1-2; d_gene: NA; abundance: NA; CDR3nt: TGTGCCACCCTACACAGGGACGCTTATGGCTACACCTTC; CDR3aa: CATLHRDAYGYTF
v_gene: TRBV5-1; j_gene: TRBJ1-4; d_gene: NA; abundance: NA; CDR3nt: TGCGCCAGCAGCTTGAGCAGGGCGATAGCTAATGAAAAACTGTTTTTT; CDR3aa: CASSLSRAIANEKLFF
v_gene: TRBV7-2; j_gene: TRBJ2-7; d_gene: TRBD2; abundance: NA; CDR3nt: TGTGCCAGCAGCTTAGAACTAGCGGTCGTCGAACTGACCGAGCAGTACTTC; CDR3aa: CASSLELAVVELTEQYF
v_gene: TRBV5-1; j_gene: TRBJ1-1; d_gene: TRBD1; abundance: few; CDR3nt: TGCGCCAGCAGCTCGACAGGGGCGAACACTGAAGCTTTCTTT; CDR3aa: CASSSTGANTEAFF
v_gene: TRBV21-1; j_gene: TRBJ2-7; d_gene: NA; abundance: NA; CDR3nt: TGTGCCAGCAGCAGGCACAGGGGGCTTAGCTCCTACGAGCAGTACTTC; CDR3aa: CASSRHRGLSSYEQYF
v_gene: TRBV7-9; j_gene: TRBJ2-3; d_gene: NA; abundance: few; CDR3nt: TGTGCCAGCAGCTTAGGTAGCAGCTCTAGCACAGATACGCAGTATTTT; CDR3aa: CASSLGSSSSTDTQYF
v_gene: TRBV7-3; j_gene: TRBJ2-1; d_gene: TRBD1; abundance: NA; CDR3nt: TGTGCCAGCAGCCAGGGGGCAGGGTACAATGAGCAGTTCTTC; CDR3aa: CASSQGAGYNEQFF
v_gene: TRBV9; j_gene: TRBJ2-3; d_gene: NA; abundance: NA; CDR3nt: TGTGCCAGCAGCTCTGAGGGCACAGATACGCAGTATTTT; CDR3aa: CASSSEGTDTQYF
v_gene: TRBV2; j_gene: TRBJ1-2; d_gene: TRBD1; abundance: few; CDR3nt: TGTGCCACCCAGGACAGGGCTGGCTACACCTTC; CDR3aa: CATQDRAGYTF
v_gene: TRBV7-9; j_gene: TRBJ1-3; d_gene: NA; abundance: few; CDR3nt: TGTGCCAGCTTTAAAGGCGGTGGAAACACCATATATTTT; CDR3aa: CASFKGGGNTIYF
v_gene: TRBV6-4; j_gene: TRBJ1-5; d_gene: NA; abundance: NA; CDR3nt: TGTGCCAGCAGCCCAAACGAAGGGGCGGGCAATCAGCCCCAGCATTTT; CDR3aa: CASSPNEGAGNQPQHF
v_gene: TRBV2; j_gene: TRBJ1-2; d_gene: NA; abundance: NA; CDR3nt: TGTGCCAGCAGTCTGACAGACTACTATGGCTACACCTTC; CDR3aa: CASSLTDYYGYTF
v_gene: TRBV30; j_gene: TRBJ2-1; d_gene: NA; abundance: NA; CDR3nt: TGTGCCTGGGAGGGGTGGGGAGGCAGCTCCTACAATGAGCAGTTCTTC; CDR3aa: CAWEGWGGSSYNEQFF